Listed below are T cell receptor beta chains from one sample, sequenced in a study of immune cell composition in non-small cell lung cancer. Clones were sequenced by immunoSEQ multiplex PCR, and TCRdb holds only the in-frame ones, with some missing. The sample has roughly 14,000 clones, roughly 80% seen once. The specimen was lung tumor tissue. The receptors here all came from a human donor with non-small cell lung cancer. Both conserved end residues are part of each CDR3. D genes are given only for firm matches. Size values are once, few and many counts, or a class for expanded clones, and some rows have none.

j_call clone_size v_call d_call cdr3_nt cdr3_aa
TRBJ2-5 - TRBV19 - TGTGCCAGTAGTATGGGGGGAGAGACCCAGTACTTC CASSMGGETQYF
TRBJ2-5 - TRBV7-3 - TGTGCTAGCAGCGCAGGGGGGCAGAAGACCCAGTACTTC CASSAGGQKTQYF
TRBJ1-2 - TRBV28 - TGTGCCAGCAGTTTGGGTGATCGGATAGGGAAAGGCTACACCTTC CASSLGDRIGKGYTF
TRBJ2-3 - TRBV7-9 TRBD2 TGTGCCAGCAGTTTAACGGGGACTAGCGGGAGTCTTTTT CASSLTGTSGSLF
TRBJ2-5 - TRBV6-5 - TGTGCCAGCAGTACCAGGGTCGCGGGGACCCAGTACTTC CASSTRVAGTQYF
TRBJ2-5 - TRBV7-3 - TGTGCCAGCAGCTTATGGGGGACGGTTAATAATGAGCAAGAGACCCAGTACTTC CASSLWGTVNNEQETQYF
TRBJ1-1 - TRBV11-3 - TGTGCCAGCAGCCGACACCGGGACCGTGAAGCTTTCTTT CASSRHRDREAFF
TRBJ2-3 - TRBV7-9 TRBD2 TGTGCCAGCAGCTTAAGCGGGAACACAGATACGCAGTATTTT CASSLSGNTDTQYF
TRBJ2-5 - TRBV2 TRBD2 TGTGCCAGCAGCGACGAAAACCATAGCGGGAGTGAGACCCAGTACTTC CASSDENHSGSETQYF
TRBJ2-7 medium-sized TRBV28 TRBD2 TGTGCCAGCAGTACACGGGACTACTCCTACGAGCAGTACTTC CASSTRDYSYEQYF
TRBJ2-1 - TRBV2 TRBD2 TGTGCCAGCAGTGAGGGGCTAGCGGGAGTAGGGGGTGAGCAGTTCTTC CASSEGLAGVGGEQFF